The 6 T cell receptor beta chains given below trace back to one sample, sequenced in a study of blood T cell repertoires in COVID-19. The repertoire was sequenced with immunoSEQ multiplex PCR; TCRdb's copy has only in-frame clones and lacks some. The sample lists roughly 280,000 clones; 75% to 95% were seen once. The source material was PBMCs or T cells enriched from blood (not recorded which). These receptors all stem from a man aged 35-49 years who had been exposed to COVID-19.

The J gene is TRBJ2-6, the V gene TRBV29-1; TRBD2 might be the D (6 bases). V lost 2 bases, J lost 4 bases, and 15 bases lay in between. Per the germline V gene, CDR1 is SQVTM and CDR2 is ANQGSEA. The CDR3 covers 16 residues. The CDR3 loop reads CSVESSADGGANVLTF. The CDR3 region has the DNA TGCAGCGTTGAATCTAGCGCAGACGGGGGGGCCAACGTCCTGACTTTC. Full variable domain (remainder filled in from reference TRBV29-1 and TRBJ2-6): SAVISQKPSRDICQRGTSLTIQCQVDSQVTMMFWYRQQPGQSLTLIATANQGSEATYESGFVIDKFPISRPNLTFSTLTVSNMSPEDSSIYLCSVESSADGGANVLTFGAGSRLTVL.

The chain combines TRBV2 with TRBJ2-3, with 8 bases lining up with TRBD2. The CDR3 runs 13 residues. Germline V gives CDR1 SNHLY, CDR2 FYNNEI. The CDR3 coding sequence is TGTGTCACCGGGACTAGAGATACAGATACGCAGTATTTT. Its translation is CVTGTRDTDTQYF.

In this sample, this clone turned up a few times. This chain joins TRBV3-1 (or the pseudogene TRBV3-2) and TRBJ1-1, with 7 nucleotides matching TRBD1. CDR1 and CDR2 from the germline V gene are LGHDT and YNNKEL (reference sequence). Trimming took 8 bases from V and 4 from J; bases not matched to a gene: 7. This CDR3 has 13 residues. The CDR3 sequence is CASSKYRGTEAFF. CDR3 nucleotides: TGTGCCAGCTCCAAATACAGGGGCACTGAAGCTTTCTTT.

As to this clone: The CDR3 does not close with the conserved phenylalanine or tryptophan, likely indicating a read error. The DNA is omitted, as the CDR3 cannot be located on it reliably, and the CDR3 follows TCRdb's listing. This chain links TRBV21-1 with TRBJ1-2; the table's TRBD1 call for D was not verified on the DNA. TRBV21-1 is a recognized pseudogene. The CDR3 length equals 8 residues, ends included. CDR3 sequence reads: CASSEQGA.

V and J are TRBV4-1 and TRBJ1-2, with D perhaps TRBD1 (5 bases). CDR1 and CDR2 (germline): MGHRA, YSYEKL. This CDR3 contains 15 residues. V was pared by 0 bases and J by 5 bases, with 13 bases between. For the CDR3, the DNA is TGCGCCAGCAGCCAAGATACAGGCAGGGCATATGGCTACACCTTC. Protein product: CASSQDTGRAYGYTF.

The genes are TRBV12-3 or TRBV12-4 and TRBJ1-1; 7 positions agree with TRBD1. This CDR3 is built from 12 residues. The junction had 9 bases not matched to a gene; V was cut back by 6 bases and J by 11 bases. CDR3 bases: TGTGCCAGCAGCATTATCGGACAGGCTGCTTTCTTT. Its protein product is CASSIIGQAAFF.